These T cell receptor beta chains were read from a single sample in a study of T cell repertoires in cytomegalovirus infection. Each CDR3 protein gets one entry after TCRdb re-called the reads with MiXCR. The sample contains under 200,000 distinct CDR3 sequences, about a tenth of which appear only once. Sequences were obtained from PBMCs. Source of these receptors: a human donor in good health (CMV status not recorded). Some clones in this sample may be carry-over from other donors' samples. Each CDR3 is given with its conserved first and last residue. A D gene is named only where the DNA matches it firmly. Size is omitted from some rows. Given values are once, few, many or a class for expanded clones.

clone size: .
J gene: TRBJ2-3
V gene: TRBV6-4
D gene: TRBD2
CDR3 protein: CASSKSAGVSDTQYF
CDR3 DNA: TGTGCCAGCAGTAAATCTGCGGGGGTGTCAGATACGCAGTATTTT

clone size: many
J gene: TRBJ2-2
V gene: TRBV11-2
D gene: TRBD1
CDR3 protein: CASSFGTGLSGELFF
CDR3 DNA: TGTGCCAGCAGCTTTGGGACAGGGCTATCCGGGGAGCTGTTTTTT

clone size: few
J gene: TRBJ1-5
V gene: TRBV19
D gene: .
CDR3 protein: CASNGGEIYQPQHF
CDR3 DNA: TGTGCCAGTAACGGGGGGGAGATTTATCAGCCCCAGCATTTT

clone size: few
J gene: TRBJ1-6
V gene: TRBV30
D gene: .
CDR3 protein: CAWTWGGSYNSPLHF
CDR3 DNA: TGTGCCTGGACTTGGGGGGGCTCCTATAATTCACCCCTCCACTTT

clone size: few
J gene: TRBJ1-1
V gene: TRBV6-5
D gene: .
CDR3 protein: CASSYGRPGPAFF
CDR3 DNA: TGTGCCAGCAGTTACGGTCGGCCAGGGCCAGCTTTCTTT

clone size: .
J gene: TRBJ2-1
V gene: TRBV20-1
D gene: TRBD2
CDR3 protein: CSASPTSGSYNEQFF
CDR3 DNA: TGCAGTGCAAGCCCGACTAGCGGCTCCTACAATGAGCAGTTCTTC

clone size: many
J gene: TRBJ2-3
V gene: TRBV29-1
D gene: .
CDR3 protein: CSVEDLDTDSLVQYF
CDR3 DNA: TGCAGCGTTGAAGATTTGGACACTGACTCCTTGGTGCAGTATTTT

clone size: .
J gene: TRBJ2-7
V gene: TRBV5-1
D gene: .
CDR3 protein: CASSLLGTESYEQYF
CDR3 DNA: TGCGCCAGCAGCCTGCTGGGGACGGAGTCCTACGAGCAGTACTTC

clone size: many
J gene: TRBJ1-1
V gene: TRBV28
D gene: TRBD1
CDR3 protein: CATTLGTGVLNTEAFF
CDR3 DNA: TGTGCCACTACCCTAGGGACAGGGGTCTTGAACACTGAAGCTTTCTTT

clone size: many
J gene: TRBJ2-3
V gene: TRBV5-5
D gene: TRBD2
CDR3 protein: CASSRLLAGSTSTDTQYF
CDR3 DNA: TGTGCCAGCAGCCGACTTCTAGCGGGTTCAACTAGCACAGATACGCAGTATTTT

clone size: many
J gene: TRBJ1-1
V gene: TRBV7-2
D gene: .
CDR3 protein: CASSLTVWGEAFF
CDR3 DNA: TGTGCCAGCAGCTTGACAGTGTGGGGTGAAGCTTTCTTT

clone size: .
J gene: TRBJ2-7
V gene: TRBV29-1
D gene: .
CDR3 protein: CSVEKGDQSYEQYF
CDR3 DNA: TGCAGCGTTGAAAAGGGGGACCAATCCTACGAGCAGTACTTC

clone size: many
J gene: TRBJ2-3
V gene: TRBV7-2
D gene: TRBD2
CDR3 protein: CASSSLRGGRDTQYF
CDR3 DNA: TGTGCCAGCAGCTCGCTGCGGGGGGGCCGGGATACGCAGTATTTT

clone size: .
J gene: TRBJ1-5
V gene: TRBV18
D gene: TRBD1
CDR3 protein: CASSLRGRSQPQHF
CDR3 DNA: TGTGCCAGCTCACTGAGGGGGCGAAGTCAGCCCCAGCATTTT

clone size: many
J gene: TRBJ1-1
V gene: TRBV29-1
D gene: .
CDR3 protein: CSVEANLNTEAFF
CDR3 DNA: TGCAGCGTTGAGGCAAATCTGAACACTGAAGCTTTCTTT

clone size: many
J gene: TRBJ1-2
V gene: TRBV7-9
D gene: TRBD1
CDR3 protein: CASSFDRDGGGYTF
CDR3 DNA: TGTGCCAGCAGTTTCGACAGGGACGGGGGGGGCTACACCTTC

clone size: many
J gene: TRBJ1-1
V gene: TRBV12-3/TRBV12-4
D gene: .
CDR3 protein: CASTTPGTGIANTEAFF
CDR3 DNA: TGTGCCAGCACCACTCCCGGGACTGGGATTGCGAACACTGAAGCTTTCTTT

clone size: .
J gene: TRBJ2-1
V gene: TRBV28
D gene: .
CDR3 protein: CASSVGIDRSGFF
CDR3 DNA: TGTGCCAGCAGCGTTGGGATCGACAGATCGGGGTTCTTC

clone size: few
J gene: TRBJ1-3
V gene: TRBV29-1
D gene: .
CDR3 protein: CSVERAGSGNTIYF
CDR3 DNA: TGCAGCGTTGAACGGGCAGGGTCCGGAAACACCATATATTTT

clone size: many
J gene: TRBJ2-6
V gene: TRBV19
D gene: TRBD2
CDR3 protein: CASGLAGYGGANVLTF
CDR3 DNA: TGTGCCAGTGGTCTAGCGGGATATGGTGGGGCCAACGTCCTGACTTTC

clone size: many
J gene: TRBJ1-5
V gene: TRBV12-3/TRBV12-4
D gene: .
CDR3 protein: CASSVGGIQPQHF
CDR3 DNA: TGTGCCAGCAGTGTGGGAGGGATACAGCCCCAGCATTTT

clone size: .
J gene: TRBJ1-3
V gene: TRBV3-1
D gene: .
CDR3 protein: CASSPRGNTIYF
CDR3 DNA: TGTGCCAGTAGCCCGCGCGGAAACACCATATATTTT

clone size: many
J gene: TRBJ1-5
V gene: TRBV6-1
D gene: .
CDR3 protein: CASSGDVSQPQHF
CDR3 DNA: TGTGCCAGCAGTGGGGATGTTAGTCAGCCCCAGCATTTT

clone size: many
J gene: TRBJ1-5
V gene: TRBV7-2
D gene: .
CDR3 protein: CASSFGRNSNQPQHF
CDR3 DNA: TGTGCCAGCAGCTTTGGACGAAATAGCAATCAGCCCCAGCATTTT

clone size: many
J gene: TRBJ1-3
V gene: TRBV28
D gene: TRBD1
CDR3 protein: CASSPGTGGGGNTIYF
CDR3 DNA: TGTGCCAGCAGTCCCGGCACAGGGGGAGGTGGAAACACCATATATTTT

clone size: many
J gene: TRBJ1-2
V gene: TRBV7-2
D gene: TRBD1
CDR3 protein: CASSLTGGDYGYTF
CDR3 DNA: TGTGCCAGCAGCTTAACAGGGGGCGACTATGGCTACACCTTC

clone size: many
J gene: TRBJ1-3
V gene: TRBV6-2/TRBV6-3
D gene: .
CDR3 protein: CASARTSSSGNTIYF
CDR3 DNA: TGTGCCAGCGCTCGGACTTCCAGCTCTGGAAACACCATATATTTT

clone size: few
J gene: TRBJ2-5
V gene: TRBV28
D gene: TRBD2
CDR3 protein: CASSFSGGGYQETQYF
CDR3 DNA: TGTGCCAGCAGTTTTAGCGGGGGGGGGTACCAAGAGACCCAGTACTTC

clone size: many
J gene: TRBJ2-1
V gene: TRBV7-2
D gene: .
CDR3 protein: CANTRDYEQFF
CDR3 DNA: TGTGCCAACACCAGGGACTATGAGCAGTTCTTC

clone size: .
J gene: TRBJ1-4
V gene: TRBV29-1
D gene: TRBD1
CDR3 protein: CSVQRDSNEKLFF
CDR3 DNA: TGCAGCGTTCAAAGGGACAGTAATGAAAAACTGTTTTTT

clone size: many
J gene: TRBJ2-1
V gene: TRBV6-2/TRBV6-3
D gene: .
CDR3 protein: CATVNYNEQFF
CDR3 DNA: TGTGCCACCGTCAACTACAATGAGCAGTTCTTC

clone size: many
J gene: TRBJ1-5
V gene: TRBV19
D gene: TRBD1
CDR3 protein: CASSIVTGAQPQHF
CDR3 DNA: TGTGCCAGTAGTATCGTGACAGGGGCTCAGCCCCAGCATTTT

clone size: .
J gene: TRBJ1-4
V gene: TRBV18
D gene: .
CDR3 protein: CASSPSAGISNEKLFF
CDR3 DNA: TGTGCCAGCTCACCGTCCGCGGGGATATCTAATGAAAAACTGTTTTTT

clone size: many
J gene: TRBJ2-1
V gene: TRBV12-3/TRBV12-4
D gene: TRBD2
CDR3 protein: CASSLALGTSGVYNEQFF
CDR3 DNA: TGTGCCAGCAGTTTAGCCCTTGGGACTAGCGGGGTATACAATGAGCAGTTCTTC

clone size: many
J gene: TRBJ1-5
V gene: TRBV20-1
D gene: .
CDR3 protein: CSARDGNNQPQHF
CDR3 DNA: TGCAGTGCTAGAGATGGCAACAATCAGCCCCAGCATTTT